This TCR beta chain came from a study of cytomegalovirus exposure and HLA in healthy donors. General study results and limits: According to the study, about 180 TCR beta chains were cytomegalovirus-associated. Rarity held for most TCR sequences, but there were some public TCRs that occurred in many donors. The CMV antigen specificity of a few CMV-associated chains was confirmed through in vitro analysis.

Donors were drawn from the 120-subject validation cohort, separate from the roughly 700-subject first cohort. The CDR3 contains 18 residues. The germline V gene encodes CDR1 MGHDK and CDR2 SYGVNS. Trimming removed 7 bases from V and 0 bases from J; junction bases left unmatched: 16. This table comes from immunoSEQ multiplex PCR, and its TCRdb copy is limited to in-frame clones, with some not included. Among about 150,000 clones, 85% to 90% were seen once, and the ten largest hold 2.1%. Turning to this clone: Its specificity is unknown.

The chain uses TRBV25-1 and TRBJ2-7; 9 positions agree with TRBD1. Sequencing input: PBMCs. This sequence originates from a human donor in good health. DNA for the CDR3: TGTGCCAGCACCCCCCCACAGGGGGCGTTACTAGACTCCTACGAGCAGTACTTC. Its protein product is CASTPPQGALLDSYEQYF.